This TCR beta chain was obtained from a study of patients and donors after allogeneic stem cell transplantation. TCRdb independently ran MiXCR on the RT-PCR reads; one entry per CDR3 protein. This table holds about 960,000 distinct CDR3 sequences, roughly 17% found once. The CDR3 runs to 14 residues. Between the trimmed V and J ends, which lost 6 bases and 6 bases, there was a span of 15 bases. The rearrangement joins TRBV12-3 or TRBV12-4 to TRBJ1-5; TRBD1 might be the D (5 bases). Sequenced: blood, either unsorted or a sorted T cell fraction (not recorded which). The receptor was isolated from a human donor who was either an allogeneic HSCT recipient or a stem cell or donor lymphocyte infusion donor (not recorded which). It is not recorded whose cells these are; they may come from a transplant donor. CDR3 bases: TGTGCCAGCAGCTATGACAGAACGGGTCAGCCCCAGCATTTT. It specifies CASSYDRTGQPQHF.